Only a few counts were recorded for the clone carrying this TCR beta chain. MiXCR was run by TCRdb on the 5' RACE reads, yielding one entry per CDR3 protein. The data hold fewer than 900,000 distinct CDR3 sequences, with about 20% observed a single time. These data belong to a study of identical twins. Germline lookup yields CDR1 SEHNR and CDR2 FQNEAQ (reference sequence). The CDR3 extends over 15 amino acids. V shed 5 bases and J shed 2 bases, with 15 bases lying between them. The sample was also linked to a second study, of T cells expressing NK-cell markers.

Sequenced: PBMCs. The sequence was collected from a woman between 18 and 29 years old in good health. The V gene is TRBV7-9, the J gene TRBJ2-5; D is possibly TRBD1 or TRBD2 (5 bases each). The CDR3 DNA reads TGTGCCAGCAGCCCGGGTGGGGGATATCAAGAGACCCAGTACTTC. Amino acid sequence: CASSPGGGYQETQYF.